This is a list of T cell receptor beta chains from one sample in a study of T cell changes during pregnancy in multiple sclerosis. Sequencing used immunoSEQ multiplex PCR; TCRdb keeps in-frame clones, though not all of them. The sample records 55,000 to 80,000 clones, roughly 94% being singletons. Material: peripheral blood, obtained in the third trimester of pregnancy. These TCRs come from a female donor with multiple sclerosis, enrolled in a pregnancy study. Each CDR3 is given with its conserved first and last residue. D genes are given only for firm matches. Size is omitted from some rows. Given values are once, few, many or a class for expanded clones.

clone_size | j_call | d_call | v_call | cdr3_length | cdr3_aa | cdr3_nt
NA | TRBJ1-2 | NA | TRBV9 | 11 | CASSDRASYTF | TGTGCCAGCAGCGACAGGGCCAGCTACACCTTC
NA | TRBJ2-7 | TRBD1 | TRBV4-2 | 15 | CASSQSTGASYEQYF | TGTGCCAGCAGCCAGTCGACAGGGGCGTCCTACGAGCAGTACTTC
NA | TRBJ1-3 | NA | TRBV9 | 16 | CASSVAVGRFEDTIYF | TGTGCCAGCAGCGTAGCGGTGGGGCGCTTCGAGGACACCATATATTTT
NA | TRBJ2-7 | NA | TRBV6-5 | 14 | CASTPGATSYEQYF | TGTGCCAGCACCCCAGGGGCCACCTCCTACGAGCAGTACTTC
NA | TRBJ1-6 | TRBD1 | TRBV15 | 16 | CATSRDRAGGNSPLHF | TGTGCCACCAGCAGAGATCGGGCAGGGGGGAATTCACCCCTCCACTTT
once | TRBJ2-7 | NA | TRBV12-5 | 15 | CASGLGRGGNYEQYF | TGTGCTAGTGGTTTAGGTAGAGGAGGGAACTACGAGCAGTACTTC
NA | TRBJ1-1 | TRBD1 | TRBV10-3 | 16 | CAVSPGQGTVNTEAFF | TGTGCCGTTTCCCCGGGACAGGGGACGGTCAACACTGAAGCTTTCTTT
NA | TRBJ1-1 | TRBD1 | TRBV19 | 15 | CASVTGGSMNTEAFF | TGTGCCAGTGTCACAGGGGGCTCAATGAACACTGAAGCTTTCTTT
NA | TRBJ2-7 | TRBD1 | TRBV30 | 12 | CASGTGPYEQYF | TGTGCCTCCGGGACAGGGCCCTACGAGCAGTACTTC
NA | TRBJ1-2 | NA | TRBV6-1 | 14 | CASTRTDRNYGYTF | TGTGCCAGCACCAGGACAGATAGAAACTATGGCTACACCTTC
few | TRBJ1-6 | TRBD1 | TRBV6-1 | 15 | CASRTLGQGSSPLHF | TGTGCCAGCAGGACCTTAGGACAGGGGAGTTCACCCCTCCACTTT
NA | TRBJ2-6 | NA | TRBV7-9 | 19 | CASSFPLTGPTSGANVLTF | TGTGCCAGCAGTTTTCCCCTCACAGGCCCGACCTCTGGGGCCAACGTCCTGACTTTC
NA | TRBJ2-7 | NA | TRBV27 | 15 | CASSRFRDIFYEQYF | TGTGCCAGCAGTAGATTTCGGGACATATTCTACGAGCAGTACTTC
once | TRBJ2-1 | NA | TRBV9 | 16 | CASSTRTTQGYNEQFF | TGTGCCAGCAGCACCCGAACAACACAGGGATACAATGAGCAGTTCTTC
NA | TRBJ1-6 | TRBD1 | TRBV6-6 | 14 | CASSLTGDNSPLHF | TGTGCCAGCAGTCTGACAGGGGATAATTCACCCCTCCACTTT
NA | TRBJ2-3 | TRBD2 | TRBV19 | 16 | CASSRTSGGGSDTQYF | TGTGCCAGTAGTCGGACTAGCGGGGGAGGTTCAGATACGCAGTATTTT
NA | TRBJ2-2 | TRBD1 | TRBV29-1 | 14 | CSVRHGQGAGELFF | TGCAGCGTACGCCACGGACAGGGAGCCGGGGAGCTGTTTTTT
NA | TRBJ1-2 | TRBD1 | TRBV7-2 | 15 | CASSLGPTGGYGYTF | TGTGCCAGCAGCTTAGGCCCTACAGGGGGCTATGGCTACACCTTC
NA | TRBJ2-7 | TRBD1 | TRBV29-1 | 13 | CSVAGTGRREQYF | TGCAGCGTAGCCGGGACAGGGAGGCGCGAGCAGTACTTC
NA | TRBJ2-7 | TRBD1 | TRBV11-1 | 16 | CASSLATGGAFYEQYF | TGTGCCAGCAGCTTAGCAACAGGGGGCGCTTTTTACGAGCAGTACTTC
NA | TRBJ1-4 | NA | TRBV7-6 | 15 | CASSLDGEGDEKLFF | TGTGCCAGCAGCTTAGACGGGGAGGGTGATGAAAAACTGTTTTTT
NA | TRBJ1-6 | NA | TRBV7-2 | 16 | CASSLDGLGRGSPLHF | TGTGCCAGCAGCTTAGATGGCTTGGGTAGGGGTTCACCCCTCCACTTT
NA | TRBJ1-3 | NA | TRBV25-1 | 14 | CASRSTLLGNTIYF | TGTGCCAGCAGGTCCACTTTATTGGGAAACACCATATATTTT
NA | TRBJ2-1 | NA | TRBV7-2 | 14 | CASSLEFGYNEQFF | TGTGCCAGCAGCTTGGAGTTCGGGTACAATGAGCAGTTCTTC
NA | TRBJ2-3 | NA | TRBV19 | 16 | CASSAASVISTDTQYF | TGTGCCAGTAGTGCGGCTAGCGTTATTAGCACAGATACGCAGTATTTT
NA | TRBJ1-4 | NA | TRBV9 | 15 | CASSVEGWTNEKLFF | TGTGCCAGCAGCGTAGAGGGGTGGACTAATGAAAAACTGTTTTTT
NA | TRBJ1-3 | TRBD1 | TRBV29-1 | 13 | CSVAGGTGNTIYF | TGCAGCGTTGCAGGGGGCACTGGAAACACCATATATTTT
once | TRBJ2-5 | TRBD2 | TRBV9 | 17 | CASSVDIRGGLRETQYF | TGTGCCAGCAGCGTAGACATACGGGGGGGCCTGAGAGAGACCCAGTACTTC
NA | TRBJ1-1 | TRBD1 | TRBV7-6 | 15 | CASSSFGQGAGGAFF | TGTGCCAGCAGCTCCTTTGGACAGGGGGCAGGTGGAGCTTTCTTT